This entry features one T cell receptor beta chain sequence. What it recognizes is unknown. Expressed TCRB transcripts were sequenced because the entire RNA isolate underwent reverse transcription. The data were produced by immunoSEQ multiplex PCR, yet TCRdb's version contains in-frame clones alone and is incomplete. Altogether 310,000 or so clones are present, approximately 10% being singletons, with the ten largest covering more than 0.8%. The record originates from a study of beta chain features in type 1 diabetes. General observations from the study: Shorter TCRB CDR3s, moderately but significantly so, marked every one of the four CD4+ subsets in Type 1 diabetes patients. For patients, the naive, central memory and Treg TCRB repertoires appeared more alike than for healthy donors.

Germline assignment: CDR1 SGHTA and CDR2 FQGNSA. With 2 bases removed from V and 0 bases from J, the gap between germline ends came to 9 bases. This CDR3 is built from 15 residues. Sequenced input: central memory CD4+ T cells from blood. The J gene is TRBJ2-3, the V gene TRBV7-2, with D possibly TRBD2 on 7 matching bases. This clonotype originated in a man aged 30 to 39 with type 1 diabetes. The CDR3 here is CASSLRGGSTDTQYF. The CDR3 nucleotides are TGTGCCAGCAGCTTACGCGGGGGCAGCACAGATACGCAGTATTTT.